One and the same sample provided the 20 T cell receptor beta chains below, sequenced in a study of early T cells in non-severe SARS-CoV-2 infection. TCRdb processed the 5' RACE reads anew with MiXCR; each CDR3 protein has one entry. The top ten clones hold over 9.5% of a sample with 84,000 or so distinct CDR3 sequences, around 14% of them seen once. The sequencing input was whole blood. These receptor sequences come from an adult who was a healthcare worker with PCR-confirmed SARS-CoV-2 infection or an uninfected control (not recorded which).

This clonotype was found a few times. V is TRBV6-2 or TRBV6-3 and J is TRBJ1-2; no firm D call. Trimming left V 5 bases short and J 2 bases short, with 6 bases between. This CDR3 has 12 amino acids. Per germline, CDR1 MNHEY and CDR2 SVGEGT. CDR3 sequence: CASSTANYGYTF. Written as DNA, the CDR3 is TGTGCCAGCAGTACAGCGAACTATGGCTACACCTTC.

This clonotype was picked up a small number of times. This rearrangement joins TRBV6-2 or TRBV6-3 to TRBJ1-2; 8 nucleotides match TRBD1. CDR3 length: 17 amino acids. Germline V gene sequence: CDR1 MNHEY, CDR2 SVGEGT. J was trimmed by 4 bases and V by 7 bases; bases with no gene match: 17. DNA for the CDR3: TGTGCCAGCATCAACCGGAGGCAGGGGGCCAAATTCTATGGCTACACCTTC. It encodes CASINRRQGAKFYGYTF.

This rearrangement joins TRBV30 to TRBJ1-1, with a possible D match to TRBD1 (6 bases). CDR3 length equals 17 residues. The V end lost 2 bases, the J end lost 0 bases, and 19 bases lay between the germline ends. Germline V lookup: CDR1 GTSNPN, CDR2 SVGIG (reference sequence). CDR3 amino acids: CAWSWAINDRMNTEAFF. The DNA for the CDR3 is TGTGCCTGGAGTTGGGCCATCAATGACAGGATGAACACTGAAGCTTTCTTT.

This chain connects TRBV29-1 to TRBJ1-2; possibly TRBD1 for D (5 bases). V lost 7 bases, J lost 6 bases, and 12 bases lay in between. Germline CDR1 and CDR2: SQVTM and ANQGSEA. The CDR3 has 11 residues. The CDR3 protein is CSGHGGDGYTF. The CDR3 DNA reads TGCAGCGGTCACGGAGGGGATGGCTACACCTTC. Full variable domain (remainder filled in from reference TRBV29-1 and TRBJ1-2): SAVISQKPSRDICQRGTSLTIQCQVDSQVTMMFWYRQQPGQSLTLIATANQGSEATYESGFVIDKFPISRPNLTFSTLTVSNMSPEDSSIYLCSGHGGDGYTFGSGTRLTVV.

This clonotype was seen a few times. V and J are TRBV12-5 and TRBJ2-7; TRBD1 agrees at 8 bases. Germline V gene lookup returns CDR1 LGHNT and CDR2 FRNRAP. This CDR3 spans 15 amino acids. With 1 base clipped from V and 2 bases from J, the junction kept 4 bases outside the gene matches. The CDR3: CASGLDGQGPYEQYF. The CDR3 bases are TGTGCTAGTGGTTTGGACGGACAGGGACCCTACGAGCAGTACTTC.

The rearrangement links TRBV10-3 to TRBJ1-1; D may be TRBD1 (5 bases). CDR1 and CDR2 from the germline V gene are ENHRY and SYGVKD. Trimming took off 3 bases at V and 7 bases at J, with 12 bases between the two ends. The CDR3 covers 13 residues. The CDR3: CAISDKGVVEAFF. CDR3 coding DNA: TGTGCCATCAGTGATAAAGGGGTAGTTGAAGCTTTCTTT.

The gene calls are TRBV5-1 and TRBJ2-2; 8 bases map to TRBD2. This CDR3 contains 15 residues. Germline CDR1 SGHRS, CDR2 YFSETQ. With 0 bases clipped from V and 5 bases from J, the junction kept 3 bases outside the gene matches. The CDR3 here is CASSLEASGTGELFF. DNA of the CDR3: TGCGCCAGCAGCTTGGAGGCTAGCGGGACCGGGGAGCTGTTTTTT.

The rearrangement uses TRBV21-1 and TRBJ1-2; the table names TRBD1, a call not compared with the DNA. TRBV21-1 is given as a pseudogene. This CDR3 spans 17 amino acids. CDR3 in DNA: TGTGCCAGCAGCAAAAGGCAGTGTCAGGGGATTGACTATGGCTACACCTTC. Amino acid sequence: CASSKRQCQGIDYGYTF.

Many counts were recorded for this clonotype. The chain recombines TRBV18 with TRBJ1-1; TRBD1 matches at 7 bases. Germline V gene lookup returns CDR1 KGHSH and CDR2 LQKENI. The CDR3 covers 15 residues. V dropped 6 bases and J dropped 0; count of bases not matched to a gene: 7. The CDR3 protein is CASSPGGSMNTEAFF. The DNA for the CDR3 is TGTGCCAGCTCTCCAGGGGGGAGCATGAACACTGAAGCTTTCTTT. Based on the CDR3 plus reference TRBV18 and TRBJ1-1, the full variable domain is NAGVMQNPRHLVRRRGQEARLRCSPMKGHSHVYWYRQLPEEGLKFMVYLQKENIIDESGMPKERFSAEFPKEGPSILRIQQVVRGDSAAYFCASSPGGSMNTEAFFGQGTRLTVV.

This clonotype was seen repeatedly, ten times or more. This rearrangement joins TRBV10-3 to TRBJ2-2; 7 bases agree with TRBD1. Germline V gives CDR1 ENHRY, CDR2 SYGVKD. The CDR3 consists of 15 residues. J lost 3 bases, V lost 5 bases, and 6 bases had no gene match. The CDR3 loop is CAISKNRGDTGELFF. The DNA for the CDR3 is TGTGCCATCAGTAAAAACAGGGGAGACACCGGGGAGCTGTTTTTT.

This chain connects TRBV6-2 or TRBV6-3 to TRBJ2-7, with no clear D. Germline CDR1 is MNHEY and CDR2 is SVGEGT. There are 10 residues in the CDR3. The ends were cut back, 5 bases at V and 7 bases at J, with 6 bases in the middle. The CDR3 loop reads CASSDREQYF. The CDR3 coding sequence is TGTGCCAGCAGTGATCGTGAGCAGTACTTC.

Ten or more counts support this clonotype. This chain joins TRBV12-3 or TRBV12-4 and TRBJ1-2; TRBD1 is a possible D gene (6 bases). V dropped 7 bases and J dropped 5 bases, with 11 bases sitting between them. The CDR3 totals 12 residues. CDR3 amino acids: CASTVQGYGYTF. Here the CDR3 DNA reads TGTGCCAGCACCGTACAGGGATATGGCTACACCTTC.

The chain links TRBV27 to TRBJ2-1, with 7 bases identical to TRBD1. CDR3 length: 14 amino acids. Germline V gene lookup returns CDR1 MNHEY and CDR2 SMNVEV (reference sequence). V was pared by 6 bases and J by 4 bases, with 6 bases of the junction left unmatched. The DNA of the CDR3 is TGTGCCAGCAGACCGGGACAGTATTACAATGAGCAGTTCTTC. Protein sequence: CASRPGQYYNEQFF.

This clonotype was detected a few times. The chain recombines TRBV4-3 with TRBJ2-1; possible D gene TRBD2, 6 bases. V dropped 3 bases and J dropped 5 bases, with 17 bases sitting between them. Per the germline V gene, CDR1 is LGHNA and CDR2 is YSLEER. This CDR3 is built from 16 residues. The CDR3 sequence is CASSQGERAGHNEQFF. The CDR3 coding sequence is TGCGCCAGCAGCCAGGGAGAGCGAGCGGGCCACAATGAGCAGTTCTTC.

The J gene is TRBJ2-2, the V gene TRBV6-6, with 8 bases that match TRBD1. From germline, CDR1 is MNHNY and CDR2 SVGAGI (reference sequence). Trimming took 8 bases from V and 4 from J; bases not matched to a gene: 3. This CDR3 spans 13 amino acids. The DNA of the CDR3 is TGTGCCAGCGGGACAGGAGCCACCGGGGAGCTGTTTTTT. Residues: CASGTGATGELFF.

The rearrangement uses TRBV7-6 and TRBJ2-3; perhaps TRBD1 as D (6 bases). Germline assignment: CDR1 SGHVS and CDR2 FNYEAQ. Trimming removed 6 bases at V and 2 bases at J, with 18 bases between. CDR3 length: 16 residues. The CDR3 coding sequence is TGTGCCAGCAGACCCAGGGGAGCAGATGACACAGATACGCAGTATTTT. This codes for CASRPRGADDTDTQYF.

The CDR3 spells CSATLVIQETQYF. CDR3 coding DNA: TGCAGTGCCACGCTAGTCATCCAAGAGACCCAGTACTTC. This chain links TRBV20-1 with TRBJ2-5; no firm D call. Trimming stripped 6 bases from V and 1 base from J, with 12 bases between. This CDR3 has 13 amino acids. CDR1 and CDR2 (germline): DFQATT, SNEGSKA (reference sequence).

The chain employs TRBV15 and TRBJ2-7; D is unresolved. This CDR3 contains 12 residues. Trimming pared 0 bases from V and 4 bases from J, leaving 4 bases between. Per germline, CDR1 LNHNV and CDR2 YYDKDF (reference sequence). CDR3 protein: CATSRDRYEQYF. The CDR3 DNA is TGTGCCACCAGCAGAGATCGGTACGAGCAGTACTTC.

This clonotype showed up just a few times. This chain links TRBV10-3 with TRBJ2-2; D is perhaps TRBD1 (5 bases). The length of the CDR3 is 13 residues. Per germline, CDR1 ENHRY and CDR2 SYGVKD. V lost 11 bases and J 6 bases, leaving 16 bases between the germline ends. CDR3 coding DNA: TGTGCCCATGCCCAGGGAATTTCCGGGGAGCTGTTTTTT. Its protein product is CAHAQGISGELFF.

A few counts support this clonotype. The chain carries TRBV7-9 and TRBJ1-5; TRBD1 is a possible D gene (6 bases). The CDR3 covers 15 residues. Germline loops: CDR1 SEHNR, CDR2 FQNEAQ (reference sequence). Between the trimmed V and J ends, which lost 5 bases and 8 bases, there was a span of 19 bases. The CDR3 DNA reads TGTGCCAGCAGCCCCCCCCCGGACAGAGGAAAGCCCCAGCATTTT. Translation: CASSPPPDRGKPQHF.